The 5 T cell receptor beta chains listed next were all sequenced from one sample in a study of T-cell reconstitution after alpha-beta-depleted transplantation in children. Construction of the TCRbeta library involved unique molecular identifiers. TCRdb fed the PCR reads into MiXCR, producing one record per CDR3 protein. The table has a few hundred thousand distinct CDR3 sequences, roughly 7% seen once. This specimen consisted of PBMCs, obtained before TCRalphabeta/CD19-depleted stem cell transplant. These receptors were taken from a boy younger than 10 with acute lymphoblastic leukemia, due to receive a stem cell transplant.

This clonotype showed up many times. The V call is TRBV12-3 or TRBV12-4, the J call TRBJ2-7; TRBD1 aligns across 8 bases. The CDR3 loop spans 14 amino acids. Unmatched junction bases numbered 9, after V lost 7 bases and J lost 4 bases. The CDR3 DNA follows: TGTGCCAGCAATCTTGGGACAGGAGGGTACGAGCAGTACTTC. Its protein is CASNLGTGGYEQYF.

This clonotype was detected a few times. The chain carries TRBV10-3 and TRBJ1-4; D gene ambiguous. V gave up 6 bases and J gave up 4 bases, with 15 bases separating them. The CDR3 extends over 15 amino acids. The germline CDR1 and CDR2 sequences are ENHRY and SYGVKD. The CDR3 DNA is TGTGCCATCAGGGGTAGTGTTCAGCGTAATGAAAAACTGTTTTTT. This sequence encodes CAIRGSVQRNEKLFF.

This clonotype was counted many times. The CDR3 DNA follows: TGCGCCAGCAGACAGGGTAACAATGAGCAGTTCTTC. Protein sequence: CASRQGNNEQFF. The rearrangement uses TRBV10-2 and TRBJ2-1, with D perhaps TRBD1 (6 bases). The CDR3 sequence is 12 residues long. V lost 6 bases and J 5 bases, leaving 8 bases between the germline ends. CDR1 and CDR2 (germline): WSHSY, SAAADI.

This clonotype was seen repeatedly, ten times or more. DNA for the CDR3: TGTGCCAGCAGAAGACAGGGGGCGGACTATGGCTACACCTTC. It specifies CASRRQGADYGYTF. J is TRBJ1-2 and V is TRBV28; 10 nucleotides line up with TRBD1. Germline V gene data show CDR1 as MDHEN and CDR2 as SYDVKM. The CDR3 length is 14 residues. Trimming took 6 bases from V and 3 from J; bases not matched to a gene: 4.

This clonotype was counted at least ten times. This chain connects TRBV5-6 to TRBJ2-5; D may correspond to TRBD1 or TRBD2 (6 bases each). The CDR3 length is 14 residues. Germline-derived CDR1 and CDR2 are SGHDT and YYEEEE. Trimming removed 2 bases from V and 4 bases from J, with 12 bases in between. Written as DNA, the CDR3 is TGTGCCAGCAGCTTTTGGGGGGCTCGAGAGACCCAGTACTTC. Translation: CASSFWGARETQYF.